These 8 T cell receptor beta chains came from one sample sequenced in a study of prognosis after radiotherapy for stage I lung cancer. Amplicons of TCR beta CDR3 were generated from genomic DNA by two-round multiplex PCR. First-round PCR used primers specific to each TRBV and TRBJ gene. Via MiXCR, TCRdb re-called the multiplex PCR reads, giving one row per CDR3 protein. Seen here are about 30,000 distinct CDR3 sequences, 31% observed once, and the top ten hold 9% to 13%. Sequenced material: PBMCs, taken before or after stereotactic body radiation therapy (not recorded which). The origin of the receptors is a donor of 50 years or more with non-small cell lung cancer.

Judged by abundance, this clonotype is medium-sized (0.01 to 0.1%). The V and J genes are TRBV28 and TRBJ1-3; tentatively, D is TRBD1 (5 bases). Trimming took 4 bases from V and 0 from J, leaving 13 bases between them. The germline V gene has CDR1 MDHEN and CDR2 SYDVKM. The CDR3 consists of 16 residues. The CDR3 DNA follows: TGTGCCAGCAGTTCAGGGACGTCGGACTCTGGAAACACCATATATTTT. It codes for CASSSGTSDSGNTIYF.

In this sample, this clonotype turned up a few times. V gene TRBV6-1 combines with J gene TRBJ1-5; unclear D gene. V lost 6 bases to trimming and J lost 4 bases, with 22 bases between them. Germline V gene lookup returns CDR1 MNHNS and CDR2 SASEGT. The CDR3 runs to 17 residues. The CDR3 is CASSDRPRLGPNQPQHF. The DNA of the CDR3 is TGTGCCAGCAGCGACCGTCCTCGTTTAGGGCCAAATCAGCCCCAGCATTTT.

CDR3 residues: CASSEPGTGGYEQYF. The CDR3 DNA sequence: TGTGCCAGCAGTGAGCCCGGGACAGGGGGTTACGAGCAGTACTTC. V and J are TRBV28 and TRBJ2-7, with 11 bases aligning to TRBD1. From germline, CDR1 is MDHEN and CDR2 SYDVKM. This CDR3 is built from 15 residues. Unmatched junction bases numbered 7, after V lost 5 bases and J lost 4 bases.

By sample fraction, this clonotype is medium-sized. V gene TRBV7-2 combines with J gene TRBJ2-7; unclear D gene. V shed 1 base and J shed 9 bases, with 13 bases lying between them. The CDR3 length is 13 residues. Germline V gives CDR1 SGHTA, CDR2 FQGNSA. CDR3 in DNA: TGTGCCAGCAGCTTAGTGAGGTCTGATCGGCAGTACTTC. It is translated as CASSLVRSDRQYF. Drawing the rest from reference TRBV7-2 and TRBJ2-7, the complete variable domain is GAGVSQSPSNKVTEKGKDVELRCDPISGHTALYWYRQSLGQGLEFLIYFQGNSAPDKSGLPSDRFSAERTGGSVSTLTIQRTQQEDSAVYLCASSLVRSDRQYFGPGTRLTVT.

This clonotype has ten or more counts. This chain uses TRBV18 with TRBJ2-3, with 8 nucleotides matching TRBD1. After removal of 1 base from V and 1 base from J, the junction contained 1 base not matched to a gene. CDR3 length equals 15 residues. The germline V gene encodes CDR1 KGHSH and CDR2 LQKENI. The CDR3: CASSPRGQGTDTQYF. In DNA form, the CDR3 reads TGTGCCAGCTCACCACGGGGACAGGGCACAGATACGCAGTATTTT.

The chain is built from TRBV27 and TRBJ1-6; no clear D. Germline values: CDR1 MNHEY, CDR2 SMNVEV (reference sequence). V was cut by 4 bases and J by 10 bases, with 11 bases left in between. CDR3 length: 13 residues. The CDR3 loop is CASSCHGESPLHF. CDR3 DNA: TGTGCCAGCAGTTGTCATGGAGAATCACCCCTCCACTTT.

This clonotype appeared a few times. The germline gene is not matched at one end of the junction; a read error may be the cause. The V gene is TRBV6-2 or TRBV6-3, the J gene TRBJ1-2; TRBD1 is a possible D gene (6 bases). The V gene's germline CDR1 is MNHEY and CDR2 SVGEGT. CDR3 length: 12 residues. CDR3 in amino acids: CASSIPSGGNAF. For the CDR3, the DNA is TGTGCCAGCAGTATCCCCTCGGGGGGCAACGCCTTC.

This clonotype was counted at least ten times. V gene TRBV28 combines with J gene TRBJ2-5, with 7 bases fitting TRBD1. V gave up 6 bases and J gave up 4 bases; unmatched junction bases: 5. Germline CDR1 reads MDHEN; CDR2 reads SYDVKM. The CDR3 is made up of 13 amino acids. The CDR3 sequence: CASSRDRAETQYF. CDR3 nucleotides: TGTGCCAGCAGCCGCGACAGGGCAGAGACCCAGTACTTC.